These 27 T cell receptor beta chains share one sample of origin, sequenced in a study of CD8 T cell repertoires and HIV-1 epitope variants. Their target antigens are unknown. The assay was immunoSEQ multiplex PCR, and TCRdb's table has in-frame clones only and misses some. The data contain about 5,000 clones, about 66% of them singletons. The sequenced material came from cultured CD8+ T cells derived from PBMCs. These receptors were collected from a male donor with HIV.

The V and J genes are TRBV19 and TRBJ2-5; 9 bases are a match to TRBD1. The V gene's germline CDR1 is LNHDA and CDR2 SQIVND (reference sequence). The V segment lost 4 bases and the J segment 5 bases; nucleotides outside the gene matches: 11. This CDR3 region has 16 residues. The CDR3 sequence is CASSSPRQGVRETQYF. CDR3 DNA: TGTGCCAGTAGTAGCCCCCGACAGGGGGTGAGGGAGACCCAGTACTTC.

This chain links TRBV10-3 with TRBJ1-1, with TRBD1 matching over 9 bases. Trimming cost V 7 bases and J 3 bases; bases outside gene matches: 6. The CDR3 has 14 residues. CDR1 is ENHRY, CDR2 SYGVKD, per germline. The CDR3 region has the DNA TGTGCCATCACCCAGACAGGGGGGGACACTGAAGCTTTCTTT. It translates to CAITQTGGDTEAFF.

The rearrangement uses TRBV7-8 and TRBJ2-4; no definite D call. CDR3 size: 14 residues. Trimming removed 6 bases from V and 3 bases from J, with 12 bases in between. The germline gives CDR1 SGHVS, CDR2 FQNEAQ. CDR3 residues: CASSSGVDKNIQYF. The DNA of the CDR3 is TGTGCCAGCAGTTCCGGCGTAGACAAAAACATTCAGTACTTC.

DNA for the CDR3: TGTGCCAGCAGCGGCGGCGGGGGGCTCCACTCCTACGAGCAGTACTTC. This gives the protein CASSGGGGLHSYEQYF. This sequence joins TRBV27 and TRBJ2-7, with TRBD2 matching 8 bases. CDR3 length: 16 amino acids. V shed 6 bases and J 0 bases; nucleotides not matched to a gene: 10. Germline V lookup: CDR1 MNHEY, CDR2 SMNVEV (reference sequence).

This clone turned up a few times. The CDR3 DNA sequence: TGTGCCAGCGTCCAGGGAGGGGAGCCCCAGCATTTT. Translated, it gives CASVQGGEPQHF. The gene calls are TRBV6-6 and TRBJ1-5; TRBD1 might be the D (5 bases). V shed 8 bases and J shed 8 bases, with 13 bases lying between them. Germline-derived CDR1 and CDR2 are MNHNY and SVGAGI (reference sequence). CDR3 length: 12 amino acids.

This chain connects TRBV11-2 to TRBJ2-7, with 10 bases matching TRBD2. The CDR3 has 14 amino acids. J lost 4 bases, V lost 2 bases, and 2 bases had no gene match. CDR1 is SGHAT, CDR2 FQNNGV, per germline. CDR3 nucleotides: TGTGCCAGCAGCTTAACACTAGCGGGATACGAGCAGTACTTC. This gives the protein CASSLTLAGYEQYF.

This rearrangement joins TRBV4-3 to TRBJ2-7; no clear D gene. V lost 1 base and J 5 bases, leaving 6 bases between the germline ends. Germline V gene sequence: CDR1 LGHNA, CDR2 YSLEER. There are 12 residues in the CDR3. The CDR3: CASSQGGHEQYF. In DNA, the CDR3 is TGCGCCAGCAGCCAAGGTGGCCACGAGCAGTACTTC.

By proportion, this clone is large (0.1 to 1%). This rearrangement joins TRBV25-1 to TRBJ2-2, with 7 bases matching TRBD1. Germline values: CDR1 MGHDK, CDR2 SYGVNS. The CDR3 runs 14 residues. V trimming: 3 bases; J trimming: 4 bases; junction bases outside the gene matches: 2. The CDR3 is CASSDGTATGELFF. The DNA of the CDR3 is TGTGCCAGCAGTGACGGGACAGCCACCGGGGAGCTGTTTTTT.

This chain uses TRBV5-4 with TRBJ2-7; tentative D call: TRBD1 (6 bases). The V end lost 6 bases, the J end lost 5 bases, and 15 bases lay between the germline ends. Germline V lookup: CDR1 SGHNT, CDR2 YYREEE (reference sequence). The CDR3 extends over 13 amino acids. CDR3 protein: CASTLQGSNEQYF. The CDR3 DNA is TGTGCCAGCACCCTGCAGGGGAGCAACGAGCAGTACTTC.

This clone was seen a handful of times. The chain couples TRBV4-1 to TRBJ2-7; the match to TRBD1 covers 9 bases. Per the germline V gene, CDR1 is MGHRA and CDR2 is YSYEKL. This CDR3 contains 15 residues. Trimming took 0 bases from V and 4 from J; bases not matched to a gene: 4. The CDR3 loop reads CASSQETGGWYEQYF. CDR3 sequence (DNA): TGCGCCAGCAGCCAAGAGACAGGGGGTTGGTACGAGCAGTACTTC.

The genes are TRBV9 and TRBJ2-7, with 15 bases that match TRBD2. This CDR3 has 17 amino acids. Germline V CDR1 and CDR2: SGDLS, YYNGEE. V was pared by 2 bases and J by 0 bases, with 3 bases of the junction left unmatched. The chain's CDR3 is CASSVGTSGGSSYEQYF. CDR3 nucleotide sequence: TGTGCCAGCAGCGTTGGGACTAGCGGGGGGAGCTCCTACGAGCAGTACTTC.

This clone was seen a few times. The chain uses TRBV7-2 and TRBJ2-5; D is possibly TRBD1 (8 bases). Trimming took off 5 bases at V and 3 bases at J, with 13 bases between the two ends. Per the germline V gene, CDR1 is SGHTA and CDR2 is FQGNSA. This CDR3 comprises 14 residues. The chain's CDR3 is CASSVTGGEETQYF. CDR3 DNA: TGTGCCAGCAGCGTAACAGGGGGGGAAGAGACCCAGTACTTC.

The rearrangement uses TRBV28 and TRBJ2-1; TRBD1 agrees at 8 bases. The germline CDR1 and CDR2 sequences are MDHEN and SYDVKM. V shed 6 bases and J 0 bases; nucleotides not matched to a gene: 16. The CDR3 is 19 residues long. Here the CDR3 reads CASSETTGDGGSSYNEQFF. Written as DNA, the CDR3 is TGTGCCAGCAGCGAAACGACAGGGGACGGGGGTAGCTCCTACAATGAGCAGTTCTTC.

In its sample, this clone was seen once. V usage is TRBV6-5 and J usage is TRBJ1-1; D is uncertain. V dropped 2 bases and J dropped 4 bases, with 17 bases sitting between them. The CDR3 is 16 amino acids. The V gene's germline CDR1 is MNHEY and CDR2 SVGAGI. The CDR3 region has the DNA TGTGCCAGCAGTTACAACGCCTTCGGGCCAGTCACTGAAGCTTTCTTT. Protein: CASSYNAFGPVTEAFF.

The genes are TRBV28 and TRBJ2-5, with TRBD2 matching over 7 bases. Germline CDR1 MDHEN, CDR2 SYDVKM. The CDR3 runs to 15 residues. Losses at the gene ends were 3 bases for V and 2 bases for J; bases not matched to a gene: 6. CDR3 in amino acids: CASSLGWREQETQYF. In DNA form, the CDR3 reads TGTGCCAGCAGTTTGGGGTGGCGGGAGCAAGAGACCCAGTACTTC.

V usage is TRBV7-9 and J usage is TRBJ2-5; possibly TRBD1 for D (6 bases). The CDR3 length is 14 residues. The germline V gene has CDR1 SEHNR and CDR2 FQNEAQ (reference sequence). Trimming took off 4 bases at V and 2 bases at J, with 11 bases between the two ends. CDR3 sequence (DNA): TGTGCCAGCAGCTCCTCAGGGGCGCAAGAGACCCAGTACTTC. The encoded protein is CASSSSGAQETQYF.

This clone was picked up a small number of times. The CDR3 spells CASSLVDTGELFF. In DNA, the CDR3 is TGTGCCAGCAGCTTGGTCGACACCGGGGAGCTGTTTTTT. The rearrangement uses TRBV5-4 and TRBJ2-2; D is ambiguous. V was pared by 0 bases and J by 3 bases, with 3 bases between. Germline V gene sequence: CDR1 SGHNT, CDR2 YYREEE (reference sequence). CDR3 length: 13 residues. Looking up the rest from reference TRBV5-4 and TRBJ2-2 gives the full variable domain: ETGVTQSPTHLIKTRGQQVTLRCSSQSGHNTVSWYQQALGQGPQFIFQYYREEENGRGNFPPRFSGLQFPNYSSELNVNALELDDSALYLCASSLVDTGELFFGEGSRLTVL.

This chain connects TRBV18 to TRBJ2-1; 10 bases are a match to TRBD2. V shed 3 bases and J 5 bases; nucleotides not matched to a gene: 4. In germline, CDR1 is KGHSH, CDR2 LQKENI. The CDR3 contains 15 residues. The chain's CDR3 is CASSPYGLADNEQFF. In DNA, the CDR3 is TGTGCCAGCTCACCTTACGGACTAGCGGACAATGAGCAGTTCTTC.

This clone came up a few times. V and J are TRBV4-3 and TRBJ2-1; TRBD2 agrees at 8 bases. Germline V gene data show CDR1 as LGHNA and CDR2 as YSLEER. V lost 0 bases to trimming and J lost 6 bases; unmatched junction nucleotides: 7. The CDR3 covers 16 residues. The CDR3 reads CASSQDPAGASNEQFF. CDR3 nucleotides: TGCGCCAGCAGCCAAGACCCAGCGGGGGCCTCCAATGAGCAGTTCTTC.

The chain combines TRBV6-6 with TRBJ1-2; 12 bases agree with TRBD1. The J segment lost 6 bases and the V segment lost 4 bases, leaving 6 bases of the junction unmatched. Looked up from germline, CDR1 is MNHNY and CDR2 is SVGAGI (reference sequence). There are 15 residues in the CDR3. CDR3 sequence (DNA): TGTGCCAGCAGTTCTCCGGGACAGGGGGCCGATGGCTACACCTTC. Translation: CASSSPGQGADGYTF.

This chain links TRBV29-1 with TRBJ2-2; D is uncertain. The CDR3 is 13 amino acids. Germline CDR1 reads SQVTM; CDR2 reads ANQGSEA. V was trimmed by 1 base and J by 1 base, leaving 4 bases between them. CDR3 amino acids: CSVEGRNTGELFF. The CDR3 nucleotides read TGCAGCGTTGAAGGACGGAACACCGGGGAGCTGTTTTTT.

V usage is TRBV6-1 and J usage is TRBJ1-2; no clear D. Trimming took 6 bases from V and 8 from J, leaving 10 bases between them. This CDR3 has 11 residues. Per germline, CDR1 MNHNS and CDR2 SASEGT. CDR3 sequence: CASSLAGGYTF. CDR3 DNA sequence: TGTGCCAGCAGCCTCGCGGGAGGCTACACCTTC.

V and J are TRBV6-1 and TRBJ2-1; D not resolved. The CDR3 spans 12 residues. With 10 bases removed from V and 2 bases from J, the gap between germline ends came to 9 bases. CDR1 is MNHNS and CDR2 is SASEGT in the germline V gene. CDR3 in DNA: TGTGCCACCCTGCAACCCTACAATGAGCAGTTCTTC. Protein product: CATLQPYNEQFF.

This chain joins TRBV11-2 and TRBJ2-7; D unresolved. The CDR3 consists of 11 residues. The germline V gene has CDR1 SGHAT and CDR2 FQNNGV. V lost 2 bases, J lost 3 bases, and 2 bases lay in between. The DNA for the CDR3 is TGTGCCAGCAGCTTACTCTACGAGCAGTACTTC. It translates to CASSLLYEQYF.

This clone was seen a handful of times. The chain couples TRBV4-3 to TRBJ2-3, with D unresolved. The germline CDR1 and CDR2 sequences are LGHNA and YSLEER. The CDR3 is 16 amino acids. V was cut by 0 bases and J by 6 bases, with 16 bases left in between. CDR3: CASSQDRPSRADTQYF. DNA for the CDR3: TGCGCCAGCAGCCAAGACCGGCCCAGTAGGGCGGATACGCAGTATTTT.

V gene TRBV27 combines with J gene TRBJ1-5; the D gene is possibly TRBD1 (5 bases). Germline CDR1 MNHEY, CDR2 SMNVEV (reference sequence). This CDR3 spans 15 amino acids. Between the trimmed V and J ends, which lost 0 bases and 3 bases, there was a span of 9 bases. CDR3: CASSLSPGTNQPQHF. The CDR3 DNA is TGTGCCAGCAGTTTATCGCCCGGGACCAATCAGCCCCAGCATTTT.

Only a few counts were recorded for this clone. The chain couples TRBV19 to TRBJ1-5; TRBD1 aligns across 9 bases. The germline CDR1 and CDR2 sequences are LNHDA and SQIVND (reference sequence). The CDR3 has 16 residues. The V gene end was trimmed by 8 bases and the J gene end by 0 bases; junction bases not matched to a gene: 8. CDR3 sequence reads: CASDTGGWSSNQPQHF. Here the CDR3 DNA reads TGTGCCAGTGATACAGGGGGCTGGTCTAGCAATCAGCCCCAGCATTTT. Together with reference TRBV19 and TRBJ1-5, the CDR3 gives the full variable domain: DGGITQSPKYLFRKEGQNVTLSCEQNLNHDAMYWYRQDPGQGLRLIYYSQIVNDFQKGDIAEGYSVSREKKESFPLTVTSAQKNPTAFYLCASDTGGWSSNQPQHFGDGTRLSIL.